Listed here are 22 T cell receptor beta chains from one sample, sequenced in a study of CXCR3-negative and CXCR3-positive naive CD8 T cells. All TRB cDNA libraries came from 5' RACE performed with UMI labels. Using the 5' RACE reads, TCRdb records one entry per CDR3 protein without DNA. The sample data list 50,000 to 65,000 distinct CDR3 sequences. Sequencing used naive CXCR3- CD8+ T cells from blood. Subset defined: CD45RO-CCR7+CD27+CD95- naive CD8+ T cells lacking CXCR3 (TNR3-). These TCRs come from a human donor in good health. Some clones in this sample may be carry-over from other donors' samples.

The genes are TRBV7-2 and TRBJ2-3; TCRdb picks TRBD1, but there is no DNA to check that call. Germline assignment: CDR1 SGHTA and CDR2 FQGNSA. The CDR3 runs to 18 residues. The CDR3 is CASSPVRGSADVSDTQYF.

CDR3: CASSQDDEKLFF. J is TRBJ1-4 and V is TRBV4-3. CDR3 length: 12 amino acids. CDR1 and CDR2 from the germline V gene are LGHNA and YSLEER.

The chain's CDR3 is CSVGSIVLGTGEEKLFF. The gene calls are TRBV29-1 and TRBJ1-4; TCRdb's D call of TRBD1 is untestable without DNA. Germline V gene data show CDR1 as SQVTM and CDR2 as ANQGSEA. This CDR3 is 17 amino acids long.

The V and J genes are TRBV19 and TRBJ2-7; TCRdb's D gene call, TRBD2, goes unchecked for lack of DNA. Per germline, CDR1 LNHDA and CDR2 SQIVND (reference sequence). CDR3 length equals 12 residues. CDR3 sequence reads: CATSLSGNEQYF.

V gene TRBV28 combines with J gene TRBJ2-1; TCRdb returns TRBD1, unconfirmable since there is no DNA. Germline values: CDR1 MDHEN, CDR2 SYDVKM. CDR3 length equals 15 residues. The CDR3 reads CASSLFGASGNEQFF. Variable domain in full (rest from reference TRBV28 and TRBJ2-1): DVKVTQSSRYLVKRTGEKVFLECVQDMDHENMFWYRQDPGLGLRLIYFSYDVKMKEKGDIPEGYSVSREKKERFSLILESASTNQTSMYLCASSLFGASGNEQFFGPGTRLTVL.

V gene TRBV14 combines with J gene TRBJ2-7; the D call from TCRdb, TRBD1, cannot be confirmed without DNA. From germline, CDR1 is SGHDN and CDR2 FVKESK. This CDR3 region has 16 residues. CDR3 residues: CASSLSPRAPSYEQYF.

V usage is TRBV18 and J usage is TRBJ1-5. CDR1 and CDR2 (germline): KGHSH, LQKENI. The CDR3 extends over 16 amino acids. The CDR3 loop is CASSPSAEDSNQPQHF. Looking up the rest from reference TRBV18 and TRBJ1-5 gives the full variable domain: NAGVMQNPRHLVRRRGQEARLRCSPMKGHSHVYWYRQLPEEGLKFMVYLQKENIIDESGMPKERFSAEFPKEGPSILRIQQVVRGDSAAYFCASSPSAEDSNQPQHFGDGTRLSIL.

The chain uses TRBV6-2 or TRBV6-3 and TRBJ1-5; TCRdb returns TRBD1, unconfirmable since there is no DNA. This CDR3 spans 14 amino acids. The V gene's germline CDR1 is MNHEY and CDR2 SVGEGT. CDR3 sequence reads: CASSSRGSNQPQHF.

The chain recombines TRBV19 with TRBJ2-7; as DNA is missing, the TRBD2 call by TCRdb cannot be tested. The length of the CDR3 is 16 residues. Germline-derived CDR1 and CDR2 are LNHDA and SQIVND (reference sequence). CDR3 amino acids: CASSRDSFEGGYEQYF.

This chain connects TRBV7-6 to TRBJ2-3; TCRdb picks TRBD1, but there is no DNA to check that call. CDR3 length equals 14 residues. Germline CDR1 and CDR2: SGHVS and FNYEAQ. The CDR3 reads CASRSSPPTDTQYF.

The V call is TRBV7-2, the J call TRBJ2-2. CDR3 length equals 13 residues. The germline gives CDR1 SGHTA, CDR2 FQGNSA. The CDR3 region is CASSLIGAGELFF.

This CDR3 reads CASSLSGNNEQFF. This chain links TRBV12-3 or TRBV12-4 with TRBJ2-1. This CDR3 comprises 13 residues.

The chain carries TRBV7-2 and TRBJ1-1. The CDR3 is 15 amino acids. In germline, CDR1 is SGHTA, CDR2 FQGNSA. This CDR3 reads CASKIEAQTNTEALF.

The CDR3 protein is CSVPKNTEAFF. The J gene is TRBJ1-1, the V gene TRBV29-1. This CDR3 region has 11 residues. Germline V CDR1 and CDR2: SQVTM, ANQGSEA. The variable domain in full, completed from reference TRBV29-1 and TRBJ1-1, reads SAVISQKPSRDICQRGTSLTIQCQVDSQVTMMFWYRQQPGQSLTLIATANQGSEATYESGFVIDKFPISRPNLTFSTLTVSNMSPEDSSIYLCSVPKNTEAFFGQGTRLTVV.

The rearrangement links TRBV10-1 to TRBJ1-2; TCRdb outputs TRBD1, but without DNA this stays unchecked. The CDR3 has 14 amino acids. In germline, CDR1 is WNHNN, CDR2 SYGVQD (reference sequence). CDR3 residues: CASRQDRSNYGYTF.

This chain joins TRBV6-2 or TRBV6-3 and TRBJ1-1. The germline CDR1 and CDR2 sequences are MNHEY and SVGEGT. This CDR3 region has 14 residues. The CDR3 loop is CASSYASMNTEAFF.

The J gene is TRBJ1-3, the V gene TRBV29-1. Germline values: CDR1 SQVTM, CDR2 ANQGSEA. CDR3 size: 15 residues. The CDR3 region is CSVEGGGKIGNTIYF.

CDR3 region: CASSIDPRDTYPYEQYF. The chain uses TRBV7-6 and TRBJ2-7; TCRdb's D call of TRBD1 is untestable without DNA. This CDR3 spans 17 amino acids. The germline gives CDR1 SGHVS, CDR2 FNYEAQ. Together with reference TRBV7-6 and TRBJ2-7, the CDR3 gives the full variable domain: GAGVSQSPRYKVTKRGQDVALRCDPISGHVSLYWYRQALGQGPEFLTYFNYEAQQDKSGLPNDRFSAERPEGSISTLTIQRTEQRDSAMYRCASSIDPRDTYPYEQYFGPGTRLTVT.

The gene calls are TRBV7-9 and TRBJ2-1; without DNA, the TCRdb call of TRBD1 cannot be checked. The CDR3 totals 15 residues. The germline V gene encodes CDR1 SEHNR and CDR2 FQNEAQ (reference sequence). The CDR3 region is CASSRTGAEYNEQFF.

The CDR3 region is CASSGNGELFF. The chain carries TRBV5-1 and TRBJ2-2. CDR1 and CDR2 from the germline V gene are SGHRS and YFSETQ. CDR3 length equals 11 residues.

The chain recombines TRBV29-1 with TRBJ1-5; TCRdb proposes TRBD1, but this gene call is untestable without DNA. Per the germline V gene, CDR1 is SQVTM and CDR2 is ANQGSEA. The CDR3 has 15 amino acids. This CDR3 reads CSVEEGEGGNQPQHF.

V gene TRBV4-3 combines with J gene TRBJ2-1; with no DNA, the TCRdb D assignment of TRBD1 cannot be verified. Per the germline V gene, CDR1 is LGHNA and CDR2 is YSLEER. This CDR3 has 13 amino acids. The CDR3: CASSHFPGQEQFF.